This T cell receptor beta chain was profiled in a study of blood T cell repertoires in COVID-19. The CDR3 is 14 residues long. The V end lost 1 base, the J end lost 7 bases, and 8 bases lay between the germline ends. Germline V gene lookup returns CDR1 LGHDT and CDR2 YNNKEL (reference sequence). Sequencing was performed with immunoSEQ multiplex PCR; in TCRdb, only in-frame clones are kept and a portion is missing. Found here are about 43,000 clones, about 86% of them singletons; the top ten hold about 3.7%. This TCR came from a man aged 40-49 years with COVID-19, enrolled during active disease. V and J are TRBV3-1 (or the pseudogene TRBV3-2) and TRBJ1-6; D gene ambiguous. The source material was peripheral blood. CDR3: CASSQVNRNSPLHF. The CDR3 DNA follows: TGTGCCAGCAGCCAAGTCAACAGAAATTCACCCCTCCACTTT.